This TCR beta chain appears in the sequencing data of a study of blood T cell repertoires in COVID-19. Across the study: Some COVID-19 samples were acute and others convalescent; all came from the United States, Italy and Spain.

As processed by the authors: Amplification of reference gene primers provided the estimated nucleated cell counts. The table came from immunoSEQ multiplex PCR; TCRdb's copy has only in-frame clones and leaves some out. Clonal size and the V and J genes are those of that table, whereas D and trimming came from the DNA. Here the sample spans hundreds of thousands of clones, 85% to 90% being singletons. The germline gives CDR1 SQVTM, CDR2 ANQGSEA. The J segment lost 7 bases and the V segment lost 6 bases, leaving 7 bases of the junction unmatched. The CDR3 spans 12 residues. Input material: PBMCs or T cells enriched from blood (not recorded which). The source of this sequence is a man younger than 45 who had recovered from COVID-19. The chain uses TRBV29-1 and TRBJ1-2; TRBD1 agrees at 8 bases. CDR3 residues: CSVSGGRGGYTF. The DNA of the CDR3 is TGCAGCGTATCAGGGGGCCGTGGTGGCTACACCTTC.